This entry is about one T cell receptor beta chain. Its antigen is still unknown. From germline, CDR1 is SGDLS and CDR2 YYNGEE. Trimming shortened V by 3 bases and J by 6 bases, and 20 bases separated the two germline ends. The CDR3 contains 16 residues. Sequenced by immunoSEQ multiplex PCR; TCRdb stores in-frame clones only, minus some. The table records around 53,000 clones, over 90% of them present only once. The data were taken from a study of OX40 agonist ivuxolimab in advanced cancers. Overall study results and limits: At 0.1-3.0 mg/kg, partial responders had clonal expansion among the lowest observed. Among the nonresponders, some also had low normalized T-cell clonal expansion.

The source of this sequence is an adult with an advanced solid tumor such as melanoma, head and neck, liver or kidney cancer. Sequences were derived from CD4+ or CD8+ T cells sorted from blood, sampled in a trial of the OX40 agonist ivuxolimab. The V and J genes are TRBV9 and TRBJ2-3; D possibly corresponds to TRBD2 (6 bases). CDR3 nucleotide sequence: TGTGCCAGCAGCGCCGCGGTAGCGGCGAGCGCGGATACGCAGTATTTT. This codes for CASSAAVAASADTQYF.